The sequence of this TCR beta chain was determined in a study of metastatic and nonmetastatic thyroid tumors. V lost 1 base and J lost 1, with 7 bases in between. Germline V gene lookup returns CDR1 SEHNR and CDR2 FQNEAQ (reference sequence). This CDR3 has 14 amino acids. TCRdb reanalyzed the PCR reads via MiXCR. The profile shows about 69,000 clones, approximately 15% of them singletons. This clone was detected ten times or more. There were no patients who had received any treatment before thyroid surgery. The rearrangement links TRBV7-9 to TRBJ1-1; TRBD1 might be the D (5 bases). The sample taken for sequencing was blood. The sequence was collected from a male donor with papillary thyroid cancer or a benign thyroid nodule (not recorded which). Some clones in this sample may be carry-over from other donors' samples. The CDR3 spells CASSLGGANTEAFF. CDR3 nucleotides: TGTGCCAGCAGCTTAGGTGGGGCGAACACTGAAGCTTTCTTT.